This entry describes one T cell receptor (beta chain). As yet, its antigen is unknown. V lost 11 bases, J lost 2 bases, and 8 bases stayed unmatched. The CDR3 extends over 14 amino acids. CDR1 is ENHRY, CDR2 SYGVKD, per germline. Assay used: immunoSEQ multiplex PCR; TCRdb lists only in-frame clones, some missing. Of about a million clones in the sample, 60% to 85% are singletons; the top ten hold approximately 1.5%. This specimen belongs to a study of shared clonotypes between healthy human individuals. General study points: Relative to memory subsets, naive subsets generally showed larger estimated richness.

The sequence was collected from a man aged 18-30 years in good health. The sample taken for sequencing was memory CD4+ T cells sorted from blood. The sample's subset: CD45RA-negative fraction. The V and J genes are TRBV10-3 and TRBJ2-2; 7 nucleotides match TRBD2. The DNA of the CDR3 is TGTGCCGCGGAGGCTAGCGGTAACACCGGGGAGCTGTTTTTT. Residues: CAAEASGNTGELFF.